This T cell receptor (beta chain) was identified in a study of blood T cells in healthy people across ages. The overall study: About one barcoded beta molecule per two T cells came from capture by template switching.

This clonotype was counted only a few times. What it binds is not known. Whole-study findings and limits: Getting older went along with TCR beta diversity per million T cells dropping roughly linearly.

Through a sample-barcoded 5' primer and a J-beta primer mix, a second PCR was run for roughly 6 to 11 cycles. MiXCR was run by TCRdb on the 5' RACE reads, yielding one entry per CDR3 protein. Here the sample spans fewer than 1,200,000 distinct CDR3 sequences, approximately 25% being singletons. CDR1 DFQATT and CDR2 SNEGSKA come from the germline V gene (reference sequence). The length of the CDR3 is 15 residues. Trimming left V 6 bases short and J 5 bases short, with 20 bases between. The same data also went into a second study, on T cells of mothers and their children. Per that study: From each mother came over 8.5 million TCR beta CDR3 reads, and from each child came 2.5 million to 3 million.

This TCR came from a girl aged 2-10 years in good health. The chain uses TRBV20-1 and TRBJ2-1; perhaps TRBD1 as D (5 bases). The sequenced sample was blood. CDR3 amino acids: CSADAWGEGDNEQFF. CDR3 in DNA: TGCAGTGCAGATGCGTGGGGCGAAGGGGACAATGAGCAGTTCTTC.